This TCR beta chain came from a study of blood T cell repertoires in COVID-19. Data came from immunoSEQ multiplex PCR; TCRdb stores just in-frame clones and leaves some out. The sample consists of about 71,000 clones, 85% to 90% of them appearing once. What was sequenced was peripheral blood. This clonotype was sampled from a man in his fifties with acute or convalescent COVID-19.

CDR3 sequence reads: CATVPGTNYNSPLHF. DNA of the CDR3: TGTGCCACCGTCCCCGGGACTAACTATAATTCACCCCTCCACTTT. The rearrangement uses TRBV28 and TRBJ1-6, with D possibly being TRBD1 (5 bases). V was pared by 10 bases and J by 3 bases, with 16 bases between. Germline CDR1 reads MDHEN; CDR2 reads SYDVKM. The CDR3 extends over 15 amino acids.